This record covers a single TCR beta chain. The data are from a study of blood T cell repertoires in COVID-19. As for the study in general: Samples of COVID-19 (acute and convalescent) were obtained from the United States, Italy and Spain.

The CDR3 length is 14 residues. The ends were cut back, 2 bases at V and 5 bases at J, with 12 bases in the middle. The germline V gene has CDR1 LNHDA and CDR2 SQIVND (reference sequence). TCRdb's table, derived via immunoSEQ multiplex PCR, lists solely in-frame clones and lacks some. The sample has around 85,000 clones; nearly 90% are singletons. The material sequenced was peripheral blood. The TCR comes from a woman aged 80 or older with active or convalescent COVID-19. The chain uses TRBV19 and TRBJ2-5; D remains ambiguous. The CDR3 nucleotides read TGTGCCAGTAGTATATCTGCTCAGGCGGAGACCCAGTACTTC. It specifies CASSISAQAETQYF.